This TCR beta chain was retrieved from a study of blood T cell repertoires in COVID-19. Overall study context: Samples taken during acute and convalescent COVID-19 were collected in the United States, Italy and Spain. PBMCs, B-cell-depleted T cells, or T cells provided the cDNA or gDNA that made up the material.

Methods used by the authors: Estimated nucleated cell counts came from reference gene primer amplification. Sequenced by immunoSEQ multiplex PCR; TCRdb stores in-frame clones only, minus some. That table gives V, J and clone size, and the DNA gave D and trimming. Here the sample spans just over 300,000 clones, about nine tenths being singletons. V gave up 4 bases and J gave up 9 bases, with 13 bases separating them. From germline, CDR1 is WNHNN and CDR2 SYGVQD (reference sequence). The CDR3 contains 13 residues. Everyone who took part was 18 to 89 years old, and they came from about two dozen US areas.

The chain combines TRBV10-1 with TRBJ1-5; a weak D match, TRBD1 (6 bases). The clonotype was recovered from a woman in her thirties or forties who had recovered from COVID-19. Material: PBMCs or T cells enriched from blood (not recorded which). The CDR3 region is CASSAQGNRPQHF. In DNA, the CDR3 is TGCGCCAGCAGTGCCCAGGGGAACCGGCCCCAGCATTTT.